The 29 T cell receptor beta chains given below trace back to one sample, sequenced in a study of blood T cell repertoires in COVID-19. Clones were sequenced by immunoSEQ multiplex PCR, and TCRdb holds only the in-frame ones, with some missing. The repertoire holds under 300,000 clones, with more than 75% as singletons. The material sequenced was PBMCs or T cells enriched from blood (not recorded which). The receptors stem from a man younger than 35 who had recovered from COVID-19.

The V gene is TRBV7-8, the J gene TRBJ2-4; TRBD2 might be the D (6 bases). Between the trimmed V and J ends, which lost 0 bases and 0 bases, there was a span of 15 bases. The CDR3 loop spans 18 amino acids. Germline CDR1 SGHVS, CDR2 FQNEAQ. CDR3 coding DNA: TGTGCCAGCAGCTTAGCCCTACAGGAGGGCCTAGCCAAAAACATTCAGTACTTC. It encodes CASSLALQEGLAKNIQYF.

The V call is TRBV6-1, the J call TRBJ2-7; TRBD1 aligns across 9 bases. The ends lost 6 bases at V and 6 bases at J; junction bases unmatched: 3. Germline V gene sequence: CDR1 MNHNS, CDR2 SASEGT. The CDR3 runs 12 residues. DNA for the CDR3: TGTGCCAGCAGACAGGGGGCCGGCGAGCAGTACTTC. Translation: CASRQGAGEQYF.

The chain recombines TRBV4-2 with TRBJ1-2, with 9 bases matching TRBD1. This CDR3 spans 16 amino acids. Germline assignment: CDR1 LGHNA and CDR2 YNFKEQ. The V and J ends lost 0 bases and 6 bases, in that order; junction bases with no gene match: 8. The CDR3 nucleotides are TGTGCCAGCAGCCAAGAATTGGGGACAGGGAGACATGGCTACACCTTC. Amino acid sequence: CASSQELGTGRHGYTF.

The genes are TRBV9 and TRBJ2-7, with 7 positions matching TRBD1. Trimming took 0 bases from V and 6 from J; bases not matched to a gene: 6. This CDR3 spans 14 amino acids. The germline gives CDR1 SGDLS, CDR2 YYNGEE. In DNA form, the CDR3 reads TGTGCCAGCAGCGTAGAGGGGGCCCCTTCCGAGCAGTACTTC. Translating it yields CASSVEGAPSEQYF.

This clone has a single count. This sequence joins TRBV11-2 and TRBJ1-2; 7 bases agree with TRBD1. Germline V gene lookup returns CDR1 SGHAT and CDR2 FQNNGV. The CDR3 covers 14 residues. J lost 9 bases, V lost 5 bases, and 12 bases had no gene match. The CDR3 sequence: CASSAIRDSHSYTF. CDR3 in DNA: TGTGCCAGCAGCGCGATCCGGGACAGTCATAGCTACACCTTC.

The rearrangement uses TRBV6-5 and TRBJ2-7; 10 positions agree with TRBD1. Germline V gives CDR1 MNHEY, CDR2 SVGAGI. With 6 bases clipped from V and 4 bases from J, the junction kept 9 bases outside the gene matches. This CDR3 spans 15 amino acids. The CDR3 loop is CASRKGDRGSYEQYF. As DNA, the CDR3 is TGTGCCAGCAGGAAGGGGGACAGGGGTAGTTACGAGCAGTACTTC.

The chain recombines TRBV19 with TRBJ1-1, with D hard to call. The CDR3 has 14 amino acids. V lost 5 bases, J lost 1 base, and 11 bases lay in between. From germline, CDR1 is LNHDA and CDR2 SQIVND (reference sequence). CDR3 DNA sequence: TGTGCCAGTAGTGCGGGAGGGTGGAACACTGAAGCTTTCTTT. Protein sequence: CASSAGGWNTEAFF.

The chain uses TRBV7-9 and TRBJ1-4; D unresolved. Trimming left V 1 base short and J 1 base short, with 4 bases between. Germline values: CDR1 SEHNR, CDR2 FQNEAQ (reference sequence). The CDR3 extends over 14 amino acids. The CDR3 sequence is CASSLGRTNEKLFF. In DNA, the CDR3 is TGTGCCAGCAGCTTAGGGAGAACTAATGAAAAACTGTTTTTT.

This chain uses TRBV28 with TRBJ1-1; perhaps TRBD1 as D (6 bases). Per germline, CDR1 MDHEN and CDR2 SYDVKM. The CDR3 contains 15 residues. Between the trimmed V and J ends, which lost 5 bases and 6 bases, there was a span of 19 bases. DNA of the CDR3: TGTGCCAGCAGTCCTCACAACAGGGTCTCGGCTGAAGCTTTCTTT. Encoded protein: CASSPHNRVSAEAFF.

This clone has a handful of counts. The gene calls are TRBV7-8 and TRBJ2-2, with 10 bases that match TRBD1. V gave up 5 bases and J gave up 4 bases; unmatched junction bases: 7. Germline V gene lookup returns CDR1 SGHVS and CDR2 FQNEAQ. The CDR3 has 16 residues. CDR3 region: CASSLGTGATTGELFF. The CDR3 DNA is TGTGCCAGCAGCCTCGGGACAGGGGCTACCACCGGGGAGCTGTTTTTT.

The gene calls are TRBV6-5 and TRBJ1-4, with 10 nucleotides matching TRBD1. The CDR3 sequence is 16 residues long. CDR1 and CDR2 from the germline V gene are MNHEY and SVGAGI. V gave up 0 bases and J gave up 7 bases; unmatched junction bases: 5. The CDR3 region is CASSYSGQGGGEKLFF. The DNA for the CDR3 is TGTGCCAGCAGTTACTCTGGACAGGGGGGGGGTGAAAAACTGTTTTTT.

The chain employs TRBV4-1 and TRBJ2-1; no clear D gene. Germline values: CDR1 MGHRA, CDR2 YSYEKL. The V end lost 0 bases, the J end lost 3 bases, and 12 bases lay between the germline ends. CDR3 length: 16 amino acids. CDR3 nucleotides: TGCGCCAGCAGCCAAGATAGTCCCCCGGGCTACAATGAGCAGTTCTTC. The encoded protein is CASSQDSPPGYNEQFF.

The chain couples TRBV6-5 to TRBJ1-1, with a possible D match to TRBD1 (5 bases). Germline-derived CDR1 and CDR2 are MNHEY and SVGAGI. The CDR3 runs 12 residues. With 7 bases removed from V and 2 bases from J, the gap between germline ends came to 8 bases. The CDR3 region is CASKDSNTEAFF. For the CDR3, the DNA is TGTGCCAGCAAAGACAGTAACACTGAAGCTTTCTTT.

The chain couples TRBV15 to TRBJ2-7; D not resolved. Trimming removed 3 bases at V and 0 bases at J, with 12 bases between. The germline V gene encodes CDR1 LNHNV and CDR2 YYDKDF (reference sequence). This CDR3 contains 15 residues. The CDR3 protein is CATSRGPGSSYEQYF. The CDR3 DNA is TGTGCCACCAGCAGGGGTCCAGGAAGCTCCTACGAGCAGTACTTC. Full variable domain (missing parts from reference TRBV15 and TRBJ2-7): DAMVIQNPRYQVTQFGKPVTLSCSQTLNHNVMYWYQQKSSQAPKLLFHYYDKDFNNEADTPDNFQSRRPNTSFCFLDIRSPGLGDTAMYLCATSRGPGSSYEQYFGPGTRLTVT.

This clone was detected a few times. This chain joins TRBV18 and TRBJ1-2, with D possibly matching TRBD1 (5 bases). This CDR3 has 16 amino acids. Germline CDR1 reads KGHSH; CDR2 reads LQKENI. Trimming removed 2 bases from V and 3 bases from J, with 16 bases in between. In DNA, the CDR3 is TGTGCCAGCTCACCATACTCTTCAGGGTGGGACTATGGCTACACCTTC. This gives the protein CASSPYSSGWDYGYTF.

CDR3 sequence reads: CASTWGDTIYF. In DNA, the CDR3 is TGTGCCAGTACCTGGGGGGACACCATATATTTT. The chain uses TRBV19 and TRBJ1-3; D possibly corresponds to TRBD1 (5 bases). The germline V gene has CDR1 LNHDA and CDR2 SQIVND (reference sequence). The CDR3 covers 11 residues. Trimming removed 7 bases from V and 8 bases from J, with 9 bases in between.

This clone showed up just once. The chain carries TRBV9 and TRBJ2-2; D is uncertain. The CDR3 contains 15 residues. Germline V gene data show CDR1 as SGDLS and CDR2 as YYNGEE. V lost 4 bases to trimming and J lost 6 bases, with 16 bases between them. The CDR3 is CASSISSGSPGELFF. The CDR3 region has the DNA TGTGCCAGCAGCATATCTAGTGGTAGTCCCGGGGAGCTGTTTTTT.

The chain combines TRBV27 with TRBJ2-1, with 9 bases aligning to TRBD2. V shed 1 base and J 6 bases; nucleotides not matched to a gene: 4. The CDR3 spans 15 residues. CDR1 and CDR2 (germline): MNHEY, SMNVEV (reference sequence). CDR3 sequence: CASSLFLAGFNEQFF. DNA for the CDR3: TGTGCCAGCAGTTTATTTCTAGCGGGGTTCAATGAGCAGTTCTTC.

The J gene is TRBJ2-2, the V gene TRBV13; no clear D. The CDR3 covers 13 residues. In germline, CDR1 is PRHDT, CDR2 FYEKMQ (reference sequence). The V and J ends lost 3 bases and 6 bases respectively, with 8 bases between them. The chain's CDR3 is CASSFYEAGELFF. CDR3 nucleotide sequence: TGTGCCAGCAGCTTTTACGAGGCCGGGGAGCTGTTTTTT.

The chain has TRBV6-4 and TRBJ2-7; TRBD1 matches at 7 bases. This CDR3 spans 15 amino acids. CDR1 MRHNA and CDR2 SNTAGT come from the germline V gene. The V and J ends lost 10 bases and 3 bases, in that order; junction bases with no gene match: 15. CDR3 residues: CANPDRTPYHYEQYF. The CDR3, as DNA: TGTGCCAACCCGGACAGGACGCCCTATCACTACGAGCAGTACTTC.

CDR3 coding DNA: TGTGCCAGCAGCCAATGGACAGGGAATTCACCCCTCCACTTT. Translating it yields CASSQWTGNSPLHF. The chain combines TRBV14 with TRBJ1-6, with 8 bases fitting TRBD1. This CDR3 spans 14 amino acids. The V gene end was trimmed by 2 bases and the J gene end by 7 bases; junction bases not matched to a gene: 1. Germline CDR1 reads SGHDN; CDR2 reads FVKESK.

The V call is TRBV10-3, the J call TRBJ1-6, with 8 bases matching TRBD1. Germline V lookup: CDR1 ENHRY, CDR2 SYGVKD. The CDR3 totals 15 residues. The J segment lost 13 bases and the V segment lost 3 bases, leaving 11 bases of the junction unmatched. CDR3 sequence reads: CAISDGWQGAVPLHF. The CDR3 DNA sequence: TGTGCCATCAGTGATGGGTGGCAGGGGGCCGTTCCCCTCCACTTT.

This clone was recorded a few times. The rearrangement links TRBV4-2 to TRBJ2-7, with 11 nucleotides matching TRBD2. The CDR3 runs 16 residues. Germline CDR1 is LGHNA and CDR2 is YNFKEQ. With 0 bases clipped from V and 4 bases from J, the junction kept 5 bases outside the gene matches. The DNA of the CDR3 is TGTGCCAGCAGCCAAGAAGTGGGACTAGCGGTATACGAGCAGTACTTC. Its translation: CASSQEVGLAVYEQYF.

The CDR3 loop is CASSLALSGANVLTF. The CDR3 nucleotides are TGTGCCAGCAGTTTGGCTCTCTCTGGGGCCAACGTCCTGACTTTC. The chain couples TRBV27 to TRBJ2-6, with D unresolved. The germline CDR1 and CDR2 sequences are MNHEY and SMNVEV (reference sequence). V was pared by 3 bases and J by 0 bases, with 6 bases between. There are 15 residues in the CDR3.

Of note for this clone: This same CDR3 is encoded by further DNA sequences in the sample. The rearrangement joins TRBV7-9 to TRBJ1-5; 10 bases align to TRBD1. Losses at the gene ends were 6 bases for V and 3 bases for J; bases not matched to a gene: 5. There are 15 residues in the CDR3. In germline, CDR1 is SEHNR, CDR2 FQNEAQ (reference sequence). CDR3 nucleotide sequence: TGTGCCAGCAGTACCGGGACAGGGGACAATCAGCCCCAGCATTTT. Translating gives CASSTGTGDNQPQHF.

This sequence joins TRBV7-6 and TRBJ2-1; 7 nucleotides match TRBD2. The CDR3 sequence is 15 residues long. Trimming at V came to 5 bases and at J to 8 bases, leaving 12 bases not matched to a gene. Germline assignment: CDR1 SGHVS and CDR2 FNYEAQ. Here the CDR3 reads CASSPRGAGVHEQFF. CDR3 in DNA: TGTGCCAGCAGCCCTCGGGGTGCGGGAGTCCATGAGCAGTTCTTC.

For the CDR3, the DNA is TGTGCCAGCAGCTTAGCGCTAGTGCAAGAGACCCAGTACTTC. Translating gives CASSLALVQETQYF. The chain links TRBV7-9 to TRBJ2-5, with D unclear. This CDR3 is 14 amino acids long. With 0 bases removed from V and 2 bases from J, the gap between germline ends came to 7 bases. The germline CDR1 and CDR2 sequences are SEHNR and FQNEAQ (reference sequence).

The chain links TRBV11-2 to TRBJ2-2; D is perhaps TRBD1 (5 bases). The germline V gene encodes CDR1 SGHAT and CDR2 FQNNGV. CDR3 length: 16 amino acids. V dropped 0 bases and J dropped 6 bases, with 14 bases sitting between them. The CDR3 spells CASSLDNDSSAGELFF. In DNA, the CDR3 is TGTGCCAGCAGCTTAGATAACGACAGTTCTGCCGGGGAGCTGTTTTTT.

The V and J genes are TRBV3-1 (or the pseudogene TRBV3-2) and TRBJ1-1; a weak D match, TRBD1 (6 bases). CDR1 LGHDT and CDR2 YNNKEL come from the germline V gene (reference sequence). V was pared by 4 bases and J by 0 bases, with 15 bases between. CDR3 length equals 16 residues. The CDR3 DNA follows: TGTGCCAGCAGCCCCCCCGGGGGGCGCTTGAACACTGAAGCTTTCTTT. Translating it yields CASSPPGGRLNTEAFF.